The clone carrying this T cell receptor beta chain came up many times. Its antigen is currently unknown. The data originate from a study of cytomegalovirus exposure and HLA in healthy donors. The PCR had 60 Vbeta and 13 Jbeta primers. Sequencing was performed with immunoSEQ multiplex PCR; in TCRdb, only in-frame clones are kept and a portion is missing. Seen here are 50,000 to 55,000 clones, about two thirds observed once, and the top ten hold around 21%. V was clipped by 4 bases and J by 0 bases, with 13 bases between them. Germline V gives CDR1 MDHEN, CDR2 SYDVKM. The CDR3 is 16 amino acids. Study-level points and caveats: The study carried out a later analysis of TCR beta sequences. It associated some 17,000 of them with specific HLA alleles at a false discovery rate of 0.05. Clonal expansion was found to be greater in HLA-associated TCR beta chains than in equally common others in a later analysis.

The sequenced sample was PBMCs. V gene TRBV28 combines with J gene TRBJ1-3, with D unclear. The receptor's source is a woman in her forties or fifties in good health and CMV-seropositive. The CDR3 nucleotides read TGTGCCAGCAGTTCCTATTCCTTGAGCTCTGGAAACACCATATATTTT. Its protein product is CASSSYSLSSGNTIYF.